Listed below are T cell receptor beta chains from one sample, sequenced in a study of blood T cell repertoires in COVID-19. The table came from immunoSEQ multiplex PCR; TCRdb's copy has only in-frame clones and leaves some out. In the table there are 150,000 to 180,000 clones, roughly nine tenths of which are singletons. The specimen sequenced was peripheral blood. All receptors derive from a woman between 65 and 79 years old with acute or convalescent COVID-19. Both conserved end residues are part of each CDR3. D genes are given only for firm matches. A row's size may be missing; if present it is once, few, many or a size class.

D	V	J	size	DNA	CDR3
-	TRBV6-6	TRBJ1-2	-	TGTGCCAGCAGTTACGGGGGGGATTATGGCTACACCTTC	CASSYGGDYGYTF
TRBD2	TRBV27	TRBJ2-3	-	TGTGCCAGCTCTTCCCCAGCGGGGGGGGTTGATACGCAGTATTTT	CASSSPAGGVDTQYF
-	TRBV19	TRBJ1-6	-	TGTGCCAGTAGTATGGGGGCGCTCAATTCACCCCTCCACTTT	CASSMGALNSPLHF
-	TRBV6-6	TRBJ2-7	-	TGTGCCAGCAGTTACCCAGGGGCTGCCTACGAGCAGTACTTC	CASSYPGAAYEQYF
TRBD1	TRBV7-8	TRBJ1-1	-	TGTGCCAGCAGCTCACAGGGGACCCTGAACACTGAAGCTTTCTTT	CASSSQGTLNTEAFF
-	TRBV9	TRBJ1-3	-	TGTGCCAGCTCCAGGGATAGGCCCACCATATATTTT	CASSRDRPTIYF
-	TRBV29-1	TRBJ1-2	-	TGCAGCGCCCGGGACACCAGCTATGGCTACACCTTC	CSARDTSYGYTF
-	TRBV24-1	TRBJ2-5	-	TGTGCCACCAGTGATGCCGACAGTCCGTACCAAGAGACCCAGTACTTC	CATSDADSPYQETQYF
TRBD1	TRBV27	TRBJ1-4	few	TGTGCCAGCAGTTTAACCCCGGGACAGGCGAGGAAGTTTTTT	CASSLTPGQARKFF
-	TRBV5-1	TRBJ1-4	-	TGCGCCAGCAGCTTGGGAACAGGGCCTGCAACTAATGAAAAACTGTTTTTT	CASSLGTGPATNEKLFF
TRBD1	TRBV2	TRBJ1-4	-	TGTGCCAGCAGTGAAAGGCAGGGGGTTAATGAAAAACTGTTTTTT	CASSERQGVNEKLFF
-	TRBV6-2/TRBV6-3	TRBJ2-1	-	TGTGCCAGCAGTTCCCACTCCTACAATGAGCAGTTCTTC	CASSSHSYNEQFF
TRBD1	TRBV5-1	TRBJ1-2	-	TGCGCCAGCAGAGCCCGGACAGGGGATAACTATGGCTACACCTTC	CASRARTGDNYGYTF
-	TRBV27	TRBJ1-5	-	TGTGCCAGCAGTTTCGAGGGAGGTAGCAATCAGCCCCAGCATTTT	CASSFEGGSNQPQHF
-	TRBV7-9	TRBJ1-2	-	TGTGCCAGCAGCAAGCCCGGGGACTATGGCTACACCTTC	CASSKPGDYGYTF
-	TRBV5-5	TRBJ2-1	-	TGTGCCAGCAGCGGGAGCGGGTTAGACATCAATGAGCAGTTCTTC	CASSGSGLDINEQFF
TRBD2	TRBV20-1	TRBJ2-3	-	TGCAGTGCTAGTGGTAGCGGGGGTAGAGATACGCAGTATTTT	CSASGSGGRDTQYF
TRBD1	TRBV18	TRBJ1-1	-	TGTGCCAGCTCACCACCCCCGCCGGGGACAGGGTCGAAAGCTTTCTTT	CASSPPPPGTGSKAFF
TRBD1	TRBV30	TRBJ1-2	-	TGTGCCTGGAGTGAGCCTTCGACGACAGGGATGCCTGGCTACACCTTC	CAWSEPSTTGMPGYTF
TRBD1	TRBV6-1	TRBJ1-5	-	TGTGCCAGCAGGCCACAGGGGGAACACAATCAGCCCCAGCATTTT	CASRPQGEHNQPQHF
TRBD1	TRBV3-1/TRBV3-2	TRBJ2-4	-	TGTGCCAGCAGCCAAGAATTGGGACAGGGTTCGGGTCGGAAAAACATTCAGTACTTC	CASSQELGQGSGRKNIQYF
-	TRBV7-2	TRBJ1-4	once	TGTGCCAGCAGCCTCAGCGGGGCAAATGAAAAACTGTTTTTT	CASSLSGANEKLFF
-	TRBV28	TRBJ1-3	-	TGTGCCAGCAGCCGAGGGGGGGGATCTGGAAACACCATATATTTT	CASSRGGGSGNTIYF
-	TRBV6-5	TRBJ1-2	-	TGTGCCAGCAGTTACCGTCAGGGCAGGGGAACGGAGGGCTACACCTTC	CASSYRQGRGTEGYTF
TRBD1	TRBV29-1	TRBJ1-4	-	TGCAGCGTGGGGACAGGGGCGCTCGCAACTAATGAAAAACTGTTTTTT	CSVGTGALATNEKLFF
-	TRBV13	TRBJ2-3	-	TGTGCCAGCAGCTTATTGGCTAGCCCAGCAGATACGCAGTATTTT	CASSLLASPADTQYF
-	TRBV19	TRBJ1-2	-	TGTGCCAGTAGTATAGATCTGCGGACACCCCCAACAGACACCTTC	CASSIDLRTPPTDTF
TRBD2	TRBV18	TRBJ2-7	-	TGTGCCAGCTCACCGTCGGGACTAGCGACCTCCTACGAGCAGTACTTC	CASSPSGLATSYEQYF
-	TRBV4-1	TRBJ1-4	few	TGCGCCAGCAGCCAAAGTACCCAAGGGGTGAATGAAAAACTGTTTTTT	CASSQSTQGVNEKLFF
TRBD2	TRBV18	TRBJ2-5	-	TGTGCCAGCTCACCACAGGCGCGGGGGGCCCCAGAGACCCAGTACTTC	CASSPQARGAPETQYF
-	TRBV20-1	TRBJ1-2	-	TGCAGTGCTAGTCCGCGTGGGGCAGACTATGGCTACACCTTC	CSASPRGADYGYTF
-	TRBV7-2	TRBJ2-4	-	TGTGCCACCACCCCGGCTAGTGACATTCAGTACTTC	CATTPASDIQYF
-	TRBV29-1	TRBJ1-5	-	TGCAGCGTTGGTACAGGCAATCAGCCCCAGCATTTT	CSVGTGNQPQHF
TRBD1	TRBV10-3	TRBJ1-2	-	TGTGCCATCAGCATAACCGGGACAGAATATGGCTACACCTTC	CAISITGTEYGYTF
TRBD1	TRBV7-9	TRBJ1-2	-	TGTGCCAGCAGCTCGGGACAGTTCTATGGCTACACCTTC	CASSSGQFYGYTF
-	TRBV28	TRBJ1-6	-	TGTGCCAGCAGTAACTACAGGGTACATTCACCCCTCCACTTT	CASSNYRVHSPLHF
TRBD1	TRBV12-5	TRBJ1-2	-	TGTGCTAGTAGGGGACAGGCCGCCGGGCTGGAAACCTTC	CASRGQAAGLETF
-	TRBV25-1	TRBJ2-6	-	TGTGCCAGCAGTCCAACTGGGGCCAACGTCCTGACTTTC	CASSPTGANVLTF
TRBD1	TRBV2	TRBJ1-4	-	TGTGCCAGCACCGGACAGGGTACGGTGTTTTTT	CASTGQGTVFF
TRBD1	TRBV19	TRBJ2-5	-	TGTGCCAGTAGTACCGAACAGGACAGGGGTGAGACCCAGTACTTC	CASSTEQDRGETQYF
TRBD1	TRBV4-1	TRBJ1-5	-	TGCGCCAGCAGCCAAGCGGGATTTGACAGGGACAATCAGCCCCAGCATTTT	CASSQAGFDRDNQPQHF
TRBD1	TRBV28	TRBJ1-2	-	TGTGCCAGCATCTCTCCGGGGACAGGGGGCGGTAACTATGGCTACACCTTC	CASISPGTGGGNYGYTF
-	TRBV6-5	TRBJ1-2	once	TGTGCCAGCAGCGGAGGAACAGGGAGTTATGGCTACACCTTC	CASSGGTGSYGYTF
TRBD1	TRBV5-1	TRBJ2-1	-	TGCGCCAGCAGCTTGGGACAGGGGGCATACAATGAGCAGTTCTTC	CASSLGQGAYNEQFF
-	TRBV29-1	TRBJ2-4	few	TGCAGCGTTGAAATGGAATCAGCGACAGTTCAGTACTTC	CSVEMESATVQYF
TRBD1	TRBV10-3	TRBJ1-1	-	TGTGCCATCAGACGAACAGGGGATGGAACTGAAGCTTTCTTT	CAIRRTGDGTEAFF
-	TRBV19	TRBJ1-3	-	TGTGCCAGTAGTATCCTTACGGGCTCTGGAAACACCATATATTTT	CASSILTGSGNTIYF
-	TRBV6-5	TRBJ2-3	once	TGTGCCAGCAGTTACTACGGGGGGCGGACAGATACGCAGTATTTT	CASSYYGGRTDTQYF
-	TRBV7-9	TRBJ2-6	-	TGTGCCAGCAGCTCTGGACAGTTTGGGGCCAACGTCCTGACTTTC	CASSSGQFGANVLTF
-	TRBV2	TRBJ1-3	-	TGTGCCAGCAGTGAATTCCGGGGAAGAGCTGGAAACACCATATATTTT	CASSEFRGRAGNTIYF
TRBD1	TRBV11-2	TRBJ2-7	once	TGTGCCAGCGGGACAGGGCCGACCTACGAGCAGTACTTC	CASGTGPTYEQYF
-	TRBV6-1	TRBJ1-3	-	TGTGCCAGCAGTGAAATGGACACCCGGACCACCATATATTTT	CASSEMDTRTTIYF
TRBD1	TRBV5-1	TRBJ1-4	-	TGCGCCAGCAGCTTGGCCCCGGGACAGGGTAATGAAAAACTGTTTTTT	CASSLAPGQGNEKLFF